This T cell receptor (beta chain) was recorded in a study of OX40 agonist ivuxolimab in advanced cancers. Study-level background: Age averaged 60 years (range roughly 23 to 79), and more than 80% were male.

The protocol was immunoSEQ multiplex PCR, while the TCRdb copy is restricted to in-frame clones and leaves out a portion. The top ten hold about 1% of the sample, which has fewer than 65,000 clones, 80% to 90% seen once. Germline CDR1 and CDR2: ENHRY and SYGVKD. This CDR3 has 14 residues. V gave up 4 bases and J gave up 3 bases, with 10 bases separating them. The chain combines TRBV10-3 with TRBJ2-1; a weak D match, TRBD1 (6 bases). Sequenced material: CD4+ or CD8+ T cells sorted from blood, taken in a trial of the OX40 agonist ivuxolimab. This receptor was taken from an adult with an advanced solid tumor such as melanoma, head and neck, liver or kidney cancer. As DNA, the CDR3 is TGTGCCATCAGTGTGGGGGCGAGCTACAATGAGCAGTTCTTC. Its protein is CAISVGASYNEQFF.